This paragraph reports one T cell receptor (beta chain). This specimen belongs to a study of blood T cell repertoires in COVID-19. Study-level background: Material from acute and convalescent COVID-19 was sourced from the United States, Italy and Spain. Sample material is recorded as cDNA or gDNA derived from T cells, B-cell-depleted T cells, or PBMCs.

Study processing details: Scientists estimated how many nucleated cells there were by amplifying reference gene primers. Data came from immunoSEQ multiplex PCR; TCRdb stores just in-frame clones and leaves some out. For V, J and clone size, that table is used; D and trimming come from the DNA. The repertoire includes about 220,000 clones, 86% of them detected once, and less than 4% sits in the top ten. The CDR3 totals 14 residues. Looked up from germline, CDR1 is MDHEN and CDR2 is SYDVKM. V was pared by 4 bases and J by 4 bases, with 11 bases between. The material sequenced was peripheral blood. The rearrangement links TRBV28 to TRBJ1-5, with D hard to call. The source is a young woman who had recovered from COVID-19. Here the CDR3 reads CASSSGAGNQPQHF. CDR3 nucleotide sequence: TGTGCCAGCAGTTCTGGAGCGGGTAATCAGCCCCAGCATTTT.